The source of this T cell receptor beta chain is a study of T cell changes during pregnancy in multiple sclerosis (dated by TCRdb to between 2018 and 2020). About the full investigation: The study looked at changes in the T cell repertoire across pregnancy in women with multiple sclerosis.

V trim: 3 bases; J trim: 6 bases; unmatched bases: 1. Taken from the germline V gene, the CDR1 and CDR2 loops are KGHSH and LQKENI. The CDR3 starts with the cysteine, ends with the phenylalanine, and has 14 residues. CDR3 DNA is the only sequence kept; it has 42 bases, read in frame from the first base. The receptor library was made with the immunoSEQ multiplex PCR assay. TCRdb re-hosts the immuneACCESS table, in-frame sequences only. Its copies lack some clones; in the studies checked, an unresolved V gene accounts for under half of them, and the cause for the rest is not known. This sample gives tens of thousands of clones in total; around nine tenths of them show up just once. The ten most abundant clones make up approximately 0.47% of the sample. A word on this clone: Its antigen is currently not known. No per-base quality is available; no much larger clone lies one base away.

The chain is made from TRBV18 and TRBJ2-1; 11 junctional bases match TRBD2. The sample here was CD4+ T cells from peripheral blood mononuclear cells, taken in the second trimester of pregnancy. The TCR comes from a female donor with multiple sclerosis, enrolled in a pregnancy study. The CDR3 region: CASSPGLAGNEQFF. The DNA sequence is given as TGTGCCAGCTCACCCGGACTAGCGGGCAATGAGCAGTTCTTC.